A single TCR beta chain is shown here with its context. The sample is drawn from a study of blood T cell repertoires in COVID-19. About the study: COVID-19 samples, acute and convalescent, were from the United States, Italy and Spain.

Study processing details: The assay estimated nucleated cells by amplifying reference gene primers. Data came from immunoSEQ multiplex PCR; TCRdb stores just in-frame clones and leaves some out. Clone size and the V and J calls come from that table; the DNA yielded D and trimming. The table has roughly 200,000 clones, approximately 91% seen once. V gave up 7 bases and J gave up 1 base; unmatched junction bases: 15. The CDR3 length is 17 residues. From germline, CDR1 is SEHNR and CDR2 FQNEAQ (reference sequence). This TCR was recovered from a man aged 40-49 years with acute or convalescent COVID-19. The sequenced sample consisted of peripheral blood. The rearrangement joins TRBV7-9 to TRBJ1-2; TRBD1 agrees at 7 bases. The CDR3: CASNPPPGQAVNYGYTF. Here the CDR3 DNA reads TGTGCCAGCAACCCACCCCCTGGACAGGCGGTTAACTATGGCTACACCTTC.